These T cell receptor beta chains were read from a single sample in a study of cytomegalovirus exposure and HLA in healthy donors. This table comes from immunoSEQ multiplex PCR, and its TCRdb copy is limited to in-frame clones, with some not included. The profile shows about 140,000 clones, 82% of them singletons. The sequencing input was PBMCs. Receptors originate from a woman aged 60-70 years in good health and CMV-seropositive. The CDR3 runs from the conserved cysteine through the conserved F or W. D genes are given only for firm matches. Some rows have no size entry. The others give once, few or many, or a class for an expanded clone.

clone_size	v_call	j_call	d_call	cdr3_nt	cdr3_aa
once	TRBV5-6	TRBJ2-5	NA	TGTGCCAGCAGGCGGGGTCGCTTCGGAGAGACCCAGTACTTC	CASRRGRFGETQYF
NA	TRBV7-2	TRBJ2-1	NA	TGTGCCAGCAGCTTAGCACAGGGAGATGAGCAGTTCTTC	CASSLAQGDEQFF
NA	TRBV18	TRBJ2-7	NA	TGTGCCAGCTCACCACCGTTAGGGAGTCAGTACTTC	CASSPPLGSQYF
NA	TRBV7-3	TRBJ2-1	NA	TGTGCCAGCAGCTTACTAGGTGAACGGAGTGATGAGCAGTTCTTC	CASSLLGERSDEQFF
NA	TRBV6-5	TRBJ2-1	NA	TGTGCCAGCAGCCCGGGTAGTGAGCAGTTCTTC	CASSPGSEQFF
NA	TRBV30	TRBJ1-5	NA	TGTGCCTGCTTGGGCCATCAGCCCCAGCATTTT	CACLGHQPQHF
NA	TRBV21-1	TRBJ2-7	NA	TGTGCCAGCACCCCGACAGACTCCTACGAGCAGTACTTC	CASTPTDSYEQYF
NA	TRBV7-2	TRBJ2-1	TRBD2	TGTGCCAGCAGCTTATTGGGAGGGTACAATGAGCAGTTCTTC	CASSLLGGYNEQFF
NA	TRBV18	TRBJ2-7	NA	TGTGCCAGCTCACCCGGCGGAGGCCGATCATACGAGCAGTACTTC	CASSPGGGRSYEQYF
NA	TRBV7-9	TRBJ1-2	NA	TGTGCCAGCAGATCGATCGGGGGTCCCCTTGAAGGCTACACCTTC	CASRSIGGPLEGYTF
NA	TRBV27	TRBJ2-1	TRBD2	TGTGCCAGCAGTCGCCTCGGACTAGCGGAGGGCAATGAGCAGTTCTTC	CASSRLGLAEGNEQFF
few	TRBV7-2	TRBJ2-7	NA	TGTGCCAGCAGCTTTGGTGAGGGCATGTCCTACGAGCAGTACTTC	CASSFGEGMSYEQYF
NA	TRBV7-6	TRBJ2-7	NA	TGTGCCAGCAGCTTAGCGGACAGATTTGGGGAGCAGTACTTC	CASSLADRFGEQYF
NA	TRBV7-3	TRBJ1-2	NA	TGTGCCAGCAGCTTAACGCGTGGGGACATGAGGGGATGCACCTTC	CASSLTRGDMRGCTF
NA	TRBV7-3	TRBJ2-2	NA	TGTGCCAGCAGCCCCAAAGGGGGAACCGGGGAGCTGTTTTTT	CASSPKGGTGELFF
NA	TRBV29-1	TRBJ1-2	TRBD1	TGCAGCGTTGAAGGAGGCACCAGGGGGCGATTATATGGCTACACCTTC	CSVEGGTRGRLYGYTF
few	TRBV4-3	TRBJ1-5	NA	TGCGCCAGCAGCCATGACCAGGATCGAAGTCAGCCCCAGCATTTT	CASSHDQDRSQPQHF
few	TRBV27	TRBJ2-7	TRBD2	TGTGCCAGCAGTTCTCCCGGACTAGCGGGGATCCTCTACGAGCAGTACTTC	CASSSPGLAGILYEQYF
once	TRBV30	TRBJ2-1	TRBD2	TGTGCCTGGAGTGCCCCTAGGGGTCTAGCGGGACACAATGAGCAGTTCTTC	CAWSAPRGLAGHNEQFF
NA	TRBV11-3	TRBJ1-4	TRBD1	TGTGCCAGCAGCCCCCGACAGGGGCTTAATGAAAAACTGTTTTTT	CASSPRQGLNEKLFF